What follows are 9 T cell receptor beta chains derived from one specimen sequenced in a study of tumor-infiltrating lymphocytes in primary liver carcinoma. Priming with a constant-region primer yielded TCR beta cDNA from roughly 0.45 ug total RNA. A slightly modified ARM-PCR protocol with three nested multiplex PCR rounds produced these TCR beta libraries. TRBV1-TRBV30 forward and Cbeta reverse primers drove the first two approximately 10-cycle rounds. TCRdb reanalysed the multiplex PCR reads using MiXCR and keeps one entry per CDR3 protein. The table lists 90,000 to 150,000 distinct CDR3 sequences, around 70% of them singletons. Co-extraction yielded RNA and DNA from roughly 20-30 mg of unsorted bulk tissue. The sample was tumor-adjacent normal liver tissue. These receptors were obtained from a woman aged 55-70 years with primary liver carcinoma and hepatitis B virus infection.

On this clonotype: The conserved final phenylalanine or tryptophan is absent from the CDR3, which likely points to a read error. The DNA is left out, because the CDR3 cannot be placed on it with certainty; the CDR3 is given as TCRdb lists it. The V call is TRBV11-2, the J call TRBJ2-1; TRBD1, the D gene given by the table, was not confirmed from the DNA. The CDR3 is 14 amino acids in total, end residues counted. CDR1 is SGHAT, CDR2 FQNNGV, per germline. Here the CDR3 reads CASSCQAPYNEKFL.

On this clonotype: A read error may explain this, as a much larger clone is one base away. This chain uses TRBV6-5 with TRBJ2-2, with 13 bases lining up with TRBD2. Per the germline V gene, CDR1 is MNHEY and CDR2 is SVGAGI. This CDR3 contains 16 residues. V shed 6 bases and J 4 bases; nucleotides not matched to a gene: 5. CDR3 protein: CASRPTSGGSTGELFF. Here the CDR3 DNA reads TGTGCCAGCAGGCCGACTAGCGGGGGGAGCACCGGGGAGCTGTTTTTT.

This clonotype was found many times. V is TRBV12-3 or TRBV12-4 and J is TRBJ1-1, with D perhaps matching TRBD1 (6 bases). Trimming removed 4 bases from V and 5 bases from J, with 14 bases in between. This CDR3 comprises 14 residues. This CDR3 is CASSSRQGRTEAFF. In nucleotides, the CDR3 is TGTGCCAGCAGTTCCCGCCAGGGGAGGACTGAAGCTTTCTTT.

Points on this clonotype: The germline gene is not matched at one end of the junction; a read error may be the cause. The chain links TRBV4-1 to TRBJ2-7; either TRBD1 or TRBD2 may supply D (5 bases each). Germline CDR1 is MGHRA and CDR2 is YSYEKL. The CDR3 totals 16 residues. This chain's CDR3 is CASSQELPGPAYEQCF. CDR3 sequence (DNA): TGCGCCAGCAGCCAAGAATTACCGGGACCCGCCTATGAGCAGTGCTTC.

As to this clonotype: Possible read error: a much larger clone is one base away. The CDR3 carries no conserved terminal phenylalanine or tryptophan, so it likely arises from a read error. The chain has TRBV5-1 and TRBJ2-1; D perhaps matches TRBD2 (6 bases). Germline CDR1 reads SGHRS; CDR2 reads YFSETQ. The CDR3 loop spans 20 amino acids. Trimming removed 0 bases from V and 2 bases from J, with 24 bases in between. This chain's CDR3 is CASSLVPQLRGKNTYNEQFL. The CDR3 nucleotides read TGCGCCAGCAGCTTGGTCCCCCAACTTCGCGGGAAGAATACCTACAATGAGCAGTTCCTC.

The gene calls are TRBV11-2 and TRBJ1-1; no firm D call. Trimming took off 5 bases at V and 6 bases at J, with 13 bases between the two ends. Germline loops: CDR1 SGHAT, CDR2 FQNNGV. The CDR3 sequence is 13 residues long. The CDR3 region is CASSLHIDSEAFF. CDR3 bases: TGTGCCAGCAGCCTCCACATCGACTCTGAAGCTTTCTTT.

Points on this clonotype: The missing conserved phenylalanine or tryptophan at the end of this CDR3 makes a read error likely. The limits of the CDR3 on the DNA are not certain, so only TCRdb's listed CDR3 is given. CDR3 loop: CASSPKSYRGRNTEALL. The chain uses TRBV6-6 and TRBJ1-1; TRBD1, the table's D call, was not compared with the DNA. The CDR3 has 17 residues if both end residues are counted. Germline V gene sequence: CDR1 MNHNY, CDR2 SVGAGI (reference sequence).

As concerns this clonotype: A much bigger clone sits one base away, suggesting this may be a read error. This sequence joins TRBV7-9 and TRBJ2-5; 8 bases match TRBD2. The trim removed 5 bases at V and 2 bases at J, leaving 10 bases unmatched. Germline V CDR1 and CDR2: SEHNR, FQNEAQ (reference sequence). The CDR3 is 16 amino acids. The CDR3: CASSPPGLGGQETQYF. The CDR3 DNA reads TGTGCCAGCAGCCCACCGGGACTAGGGGGGCAAGAGACCCAGTACTTC.

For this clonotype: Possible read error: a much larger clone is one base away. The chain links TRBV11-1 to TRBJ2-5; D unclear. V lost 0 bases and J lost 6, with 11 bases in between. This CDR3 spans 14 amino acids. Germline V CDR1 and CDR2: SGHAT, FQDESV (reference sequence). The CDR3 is CASSLAGREKTQYF. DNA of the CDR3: TGTGCCAGCAGCTTAGCAGGGCGCGAAAAGACCCAGTACTTC.